This TCR beta chain emerged from a study of cytomegalovirus exposure and HLA in healthy donors. At the level of the study: In a previous analysis, 120 million or so unique TCR beta sequences were found from 150 million to 200 million T cells. Findings and caveats of the study: There were several of the most significant clusters that appeared linked to common viral pathogens in a later analysis. Later, an analysis showed that TCR beta chains associated with HLA were more clonally expanded than others that were equally common.

Although they were nominally healthy when sampled, donors likely had unrecorded immune exposures. PCR involved 60 Vbeta and 13 Jbeta primers. Generated by immunoSEQ multiplex PCR, the TCRdb table keeps only in-frame clones and is missing some. The profile shows tens of thousands of clones, about 71% of them singletons. CDR3 size: 13 residues. Germline CDR1 is SEHNR and CDR2 is FQNEAQ (reference sequence). Trimming took off 5 bases at V and 0 bases at J, with 8 bases between the two ends. A word on this clone: What it recognizes is unknown.

The chain carries TRBV7-9 and TRBJ2-7; D remains ambiguous. The receptor was derived from a woman between 50 and 59 years old in good health and CMV-seropositive. Sequenced: PBMCs. In DNA, the CDR3 is TGTGCCAGCAGCAGACTGTCCTCCTACGAGCAGTACTTC. Its translation: CASSRLSSYEQYF.